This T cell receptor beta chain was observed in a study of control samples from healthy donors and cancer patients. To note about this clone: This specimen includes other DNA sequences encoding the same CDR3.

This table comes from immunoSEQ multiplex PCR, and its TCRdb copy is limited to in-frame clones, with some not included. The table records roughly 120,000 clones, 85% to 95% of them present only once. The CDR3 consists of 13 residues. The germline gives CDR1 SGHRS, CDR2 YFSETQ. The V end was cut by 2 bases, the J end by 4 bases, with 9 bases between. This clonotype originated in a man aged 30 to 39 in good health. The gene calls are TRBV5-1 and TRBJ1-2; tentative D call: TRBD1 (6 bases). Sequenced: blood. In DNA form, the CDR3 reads TGCGCCAGCAGCTTAGAGGGGGGCTATGGCTACACCTTC. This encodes CASSLEGGYGYTF.